The present TCR beta chain was sequenced within a study of CD8 T cells in Susac syndrome. RNA was extracted with the RNeasy kit, and a quantity of roughly 0.5 to 1 ug was reverse transcribed using random hexamers. The amplification used immunoSEQ multiplex PCR on TCR beta CDR3; it spanned 54 Vbeta and 13 Jbeta. MiXCR, run by TCRdb on the immunoSEQ multiplex PCR reads, gives a single entry per CDR3 protein. The table has just over 300,000 distinct CDR3 sequences, about 90% seen once; the top ten hold roughly 0.064%. Negative magnetic isolation gave CD8+ and CD4+ cells; FACS enriched CD8+ TEMRA. This clonotype turned up a few times. Input material: CD4+ T cells from PBMCs. The sequence derives from a human donor with multiple sclerosis.

CDR3 in DNA: TGTGCCAGCAGTTACCGCTCGCGGGGGGGCGGAAATGAGCAGTTCTTC. The encoded protein is CASSYRSRGGGNEQFF. This sequence joins TRBV6-6 and TRBJ2-1; 9 positions match TRBD2. Germline trimming cut 2 bases from V and 7 bases from J; bases unmatched to any gene: 9. CDR1 and CDR2 (germline): MNHNY, SVGAGI (reference sequence). This CDR3 has 16 amino acids.